This T cell receptor beta chain was profiled in a study of OX40 agonist ivuxolimab in advanced cancers. The CDR3 spans 17 residues. Repertoires were generated with immunoSEQ multiplex PCR, while TCRdb's copy carries only in-frame clones and drops some. This table holds about 61,000 clones, approximately 86% found once. This specimen consisted of CD4+ or CD8+ T cells sorted from blood, obtained in a trial of the OX40 agonist ivuxolimab. This chain uses TRBV7-5 with TRBJ1-5; the listed D gene, TRBD1, was not tested against the DNA. TRBV7-5 is assigned pseudogene status. This sequence originates from an adult with an advanced solid tumor such as melanoma, head and neck, liver or kidney cancer. The CDR3 coding sequence is TGTGTCAGAAGCTTAGAAACCCCCAGGGCGGACAATCAGCCCCAGCATTTT. Protein sequence: CVRSLETPRADNQPQHF.